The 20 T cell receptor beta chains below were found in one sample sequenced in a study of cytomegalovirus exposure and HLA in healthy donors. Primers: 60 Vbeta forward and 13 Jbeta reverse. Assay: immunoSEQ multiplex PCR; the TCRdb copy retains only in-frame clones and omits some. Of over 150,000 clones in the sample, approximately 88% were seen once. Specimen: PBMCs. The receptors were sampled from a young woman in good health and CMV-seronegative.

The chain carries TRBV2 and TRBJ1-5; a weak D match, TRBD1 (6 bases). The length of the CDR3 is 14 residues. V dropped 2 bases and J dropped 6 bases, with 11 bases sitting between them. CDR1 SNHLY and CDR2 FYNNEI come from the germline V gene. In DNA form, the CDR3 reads TGTGCCAGCAGTGAAATTGGGGGGGCTCAGCCCCAGCATTTT. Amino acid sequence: CASSEIGGAQPQHF.

Here the CDR3 DNA reads TGTGCCAGCAGGCTAGCGGGGGTACGAGAAAAACTGTTTTTT. Encoded protein: CASRLAGVREKLFF. The chain carries TRBV28 and TRBJ1-4; D is possibly TRBD1 (5 bases). The CDR3 runs 14 residues. Germline CDR1 reads MDHEN; CDR2 reads SYDVKM. V gave up 6 bases and J gave up 8 bases, with 16 bases separating them.

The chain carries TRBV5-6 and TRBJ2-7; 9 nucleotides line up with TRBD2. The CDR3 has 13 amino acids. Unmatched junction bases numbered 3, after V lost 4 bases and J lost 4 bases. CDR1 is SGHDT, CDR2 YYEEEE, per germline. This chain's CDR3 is CASSATSGYEQYF. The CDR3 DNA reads TGTGCCAGCAGCGCCACTAGCGGGTACGAGCAGTACTTC.

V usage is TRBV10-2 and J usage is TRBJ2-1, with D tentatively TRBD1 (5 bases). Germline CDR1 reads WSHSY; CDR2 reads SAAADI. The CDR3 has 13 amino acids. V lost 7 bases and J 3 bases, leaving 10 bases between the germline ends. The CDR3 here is CASMGLVYNEQFF. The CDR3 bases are TGCGCCAGCATGGGGCTAGTCTACAATGAGCAGTTCTTC.

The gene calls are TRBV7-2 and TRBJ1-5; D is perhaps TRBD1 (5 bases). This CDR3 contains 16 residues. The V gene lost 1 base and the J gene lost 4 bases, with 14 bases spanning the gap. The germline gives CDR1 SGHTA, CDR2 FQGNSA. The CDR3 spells CASSLDPRGVNQPQHF. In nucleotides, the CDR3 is TGTGCCAGCAGCTTAGATCCACGGGGGGTAAATCAGCCCCAGCATTTT.

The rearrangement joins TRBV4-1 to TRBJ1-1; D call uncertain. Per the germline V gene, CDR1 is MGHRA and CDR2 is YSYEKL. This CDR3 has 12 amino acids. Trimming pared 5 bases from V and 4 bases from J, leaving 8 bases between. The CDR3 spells CASSAAVTEAFF. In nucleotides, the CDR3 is TGCGCCAGCAGCGCGGCAGTCACTGAAGCTTTCTTT.

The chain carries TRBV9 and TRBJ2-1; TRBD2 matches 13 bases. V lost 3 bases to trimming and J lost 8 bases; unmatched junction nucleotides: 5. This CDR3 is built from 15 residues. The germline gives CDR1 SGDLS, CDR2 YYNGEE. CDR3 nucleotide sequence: TGTGCCAGCAGCGAACTAGCGGGGGGGCCGCATGAGCAGTTCTTC. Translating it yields CASSELAGGPHEQFF.

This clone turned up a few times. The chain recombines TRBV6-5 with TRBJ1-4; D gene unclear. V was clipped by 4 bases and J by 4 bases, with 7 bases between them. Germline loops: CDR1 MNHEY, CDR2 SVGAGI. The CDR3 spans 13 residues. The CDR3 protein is CASSSSFNEKLFF. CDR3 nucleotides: TGTGCCAGCAGTTCCTCCTTTAATGAAAAACTGTTTTTT.

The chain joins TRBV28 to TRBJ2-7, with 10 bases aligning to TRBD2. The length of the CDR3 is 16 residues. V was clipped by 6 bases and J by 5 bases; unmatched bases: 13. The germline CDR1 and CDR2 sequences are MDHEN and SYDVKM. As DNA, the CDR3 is TGTGCCAGCAGGAGCGGGGGGGTTTGGAGGACGGACGAGCAGTACTTC. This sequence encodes CASRSGGVWRTDEQYF.

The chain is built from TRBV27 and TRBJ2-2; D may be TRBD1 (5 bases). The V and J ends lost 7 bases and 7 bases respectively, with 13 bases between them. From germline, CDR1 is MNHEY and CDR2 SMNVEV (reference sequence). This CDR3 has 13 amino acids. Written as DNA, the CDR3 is TGTGCCAGCAAAGGGGCGTGGGGCGGGGAGCTGTTTTTT. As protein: CASKGAWGGELFF.

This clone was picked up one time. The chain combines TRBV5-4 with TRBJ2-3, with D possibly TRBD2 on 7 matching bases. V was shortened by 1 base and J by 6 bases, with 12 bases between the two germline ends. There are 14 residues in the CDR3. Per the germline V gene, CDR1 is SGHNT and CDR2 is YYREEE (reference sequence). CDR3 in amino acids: CASSLWGGLDTQYF. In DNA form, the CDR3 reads TGTGCCAGCAGCTTGTGGGGGGGGCTGGATACGCAGTATTTT.

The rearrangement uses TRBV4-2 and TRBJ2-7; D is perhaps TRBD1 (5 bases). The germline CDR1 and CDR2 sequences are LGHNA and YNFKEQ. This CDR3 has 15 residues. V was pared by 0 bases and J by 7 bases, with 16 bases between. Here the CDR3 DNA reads TGTGCCAGCAGCCAAGATAGGCAGGGAATACGTGAGCAGTACTTC. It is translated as CASSQDRQGIREQYF.

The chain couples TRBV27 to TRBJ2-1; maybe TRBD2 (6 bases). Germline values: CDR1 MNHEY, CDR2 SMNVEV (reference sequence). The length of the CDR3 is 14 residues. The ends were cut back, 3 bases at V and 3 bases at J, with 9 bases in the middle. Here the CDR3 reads CASSFGGSYNEQFF. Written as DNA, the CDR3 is TGTGCCAGCAGTTTCGGGGGAAGCTACAATGAGCAGTTCTTC.

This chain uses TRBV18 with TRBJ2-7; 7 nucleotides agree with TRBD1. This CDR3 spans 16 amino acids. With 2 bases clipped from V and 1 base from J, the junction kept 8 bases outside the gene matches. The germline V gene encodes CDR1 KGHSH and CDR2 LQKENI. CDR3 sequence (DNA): TGTGCCAGCTCACCAAGCGGACAGGTCAAATCCTACGAGCAGTACTTC. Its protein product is CASSPSGQVKSYEQYF.

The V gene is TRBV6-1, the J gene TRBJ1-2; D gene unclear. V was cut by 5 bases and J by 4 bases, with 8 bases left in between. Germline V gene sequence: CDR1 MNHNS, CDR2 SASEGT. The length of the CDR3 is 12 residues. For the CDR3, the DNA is TGTGCCAGCAGTCTTGTCCTCTATGGCTACACCTTC. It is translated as CASSLVLYGYTF.

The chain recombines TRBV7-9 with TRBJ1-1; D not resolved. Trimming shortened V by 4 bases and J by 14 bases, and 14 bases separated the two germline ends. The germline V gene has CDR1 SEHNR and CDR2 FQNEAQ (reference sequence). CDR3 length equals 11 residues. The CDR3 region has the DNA TGTGCCAGCAGCTATGGCCTCCTGAGGTTCTTT. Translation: CASSYGLLRFF.

The CDR3 DNA follows: TGTGCCAGTAGTCGTGGGGCCAACGTCCTGACTTTC. Amino acids: CASSRGANVLTF. This chain joins TRBV19 and TRBJ2-6; D gene ambiguous. Deletions cut 5 bases from V and 3 bases from J, with 2 bases between. The CDR3 length is 12 residues. Germline CDR1 and CDR2: LNHDA and SQIVND (reference sequence). The full variable domain, with the rest looked up from reference TRBV19 and TRBJ2-6, is DGGITQSPKYLFRKEGQNVTLSCEQNLNHDAMYWYRQDPGQGLRLIYYSQIVNDFQKGDIAEGYSVSREKKESFPLTVTSAQKNPTAFYLCASSRGANVLTFGAGSRLTVL.

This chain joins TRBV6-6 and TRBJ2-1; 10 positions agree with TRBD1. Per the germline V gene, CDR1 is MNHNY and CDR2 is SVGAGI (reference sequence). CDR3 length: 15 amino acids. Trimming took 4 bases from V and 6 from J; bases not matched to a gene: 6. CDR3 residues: CASSFVGTGANEQFF. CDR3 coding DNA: TGTGCCAGCAGTTTCGTCGGGACAGGGGCCAATGAGCAGTTCTTC.

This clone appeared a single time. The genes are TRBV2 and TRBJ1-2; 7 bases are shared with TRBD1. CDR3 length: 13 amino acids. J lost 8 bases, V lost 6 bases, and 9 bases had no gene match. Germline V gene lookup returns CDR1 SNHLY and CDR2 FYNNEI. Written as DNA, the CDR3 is TGTGCCAGCAGGATGACAGGGCTAAGGGGCTACACCTTC. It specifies CASRMTGLRGYTF.

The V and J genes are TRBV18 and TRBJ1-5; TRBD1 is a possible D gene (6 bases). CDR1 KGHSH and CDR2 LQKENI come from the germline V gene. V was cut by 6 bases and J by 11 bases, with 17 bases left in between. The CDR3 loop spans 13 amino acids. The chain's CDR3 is CASSLDAGVAQHF. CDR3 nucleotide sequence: TGTGCCAGCTCGCTGGACGCAGGGGTGGCCCAGCATTTT.